This record looks at one T cell receptor (beta chain) sequence and its context. This sample was taken from a study of blood T cell repertoires in COVID-19. About the study: The origin of the acute and convalescent COVID-19 samples was the United States, Italy and Spain. Sample material is recorded as cDNA or gDNA derived from T cells, B-cell-depleted T cells, or PBMCs.

CDR1 and CDR2 (germline): MNHNS, SASEGT. CDR3 size: 15 residues. The V end lost 2 bases, the J end lost 2 bases, and 12 bases lay between the germline ends. Per the original data handling: Nucleated cell counts were estimated from reference gene primer amplification. Data came from immunoSEQ multiplex PCR; TCRdb stores just in-frame clones and leaves some out. V, J and clone size derive from that table, while D and trimming were established from the DNA sequence. The table has roughly 99,000 clones, more than 80% seen once. This receptor was identified in a man aged 35 to 55 with active or convalescent COVID-19. V gene TRBV6-1 combines with J gene TRBJ1-2; D might be TRBD1 (6 bases). Sample: peripheral blood. CDR3 DNA: TGTGCCAGCAGTGAACGTGTTGGACAGAACTATGGCTACACCTTC. This gives the protein CASSERVGQNYGYTF.